This is a list of T cell receptor beta chains from one sample in a study of blood T cells in healthy people across ages. TCRdb itself ran the 5' RACE reads through MiXCR, one entry per CDR3 protein. Among about 1.6 million distinct CDR3 sequences listed, about 31% were seen once. Sequencing was performed on blood. The receptors here all came from a woman aged 25 to 39 in good health. CDR3s include the opening cysteine and the closing phenylalanine or tryptophan. A D gene is named only where the DNA matches it firmly. Not every row has a clone size; where given, it reads once, few, many or a size class.

D,V,J,size,CDR3,DNA
NA,TRBV20-1,TRBJ1-5,NA,CSARAGAPLQPQHF,TGCAGTGCTAGAGCGGGGGCCCCCTTACAGCCCCAGCATTTT
NA,TRBV6-6,TRBJ2-3,NA,CASSRRAGQQTQYF,TGTGCCAGCAGCCGCCGAGCCGGGCAACAAACGCAGTATTTT
NA,TRBV6-2/TRBV6-3,TRBJ1-1,NA,CASSSRVLTEAFF,TGTGCCAGCAGTTCCAGGGTTCTCACTGAAGCTTTCTTT
NA,TRBV4-2,TRBJ2-7,few,CASSQADRGTYEQYF,TGTGCCAGCAGCCAAGCAGATAGGGGAACCTACGAGCAGTACTTC
TRBD2,TRBV7-9,TRBJ2-1,NA,CASSLSLAAALYNEQFF,TGTGCCAGCAGTCTCAGCCTAGCGGCAGCACTCTACAATGAGCAGTTCTTC
TRBD2,TRBV10-3,TRBJ2-7,NA,CAISSSGGPTSYEQYF,TGTGCCATCAGTTCTAGCGGGGGCCCTACCTCCTACGAGCAGTACTTC
NA,TRBV20-1,TRBJ2-5,NA,CSASGPPEETQYF,TGCAGTGCTAGTGGGCCACCGGAGGAGACCCAGTACTTC
TRBD2,TRBV4-1,TRBJ2-5,few,CASSQVGLAGGHISETQYF,TGCGCCAGCAGCCAAGTGGGGCTAGCGGGGGGTCATATTTCGGAGACCCAGTACTTC
TRBD2,TRBV5-1,TRBJ2-1,many,CASSLVAGEPYNEQFF,TGCGCCAGCAGCTTGGTAGCGGGAGAGCCGTACAATGAGCAGTTCTTC
NA,TRBV6-1,TRBJ2-5,few,CASSVIQETQYF,TGTGCCAGCAGTGTCATACAAGAGACCCAGTACTTC
NA,TRBV18,TRBJ1-2,NA,CASSLLGQTNYGYTF,TGTGCCAGCTCACTACTCGGACAGACTAACTATGGCTACACCTTC
TRBD1,TRBV6-1,TRBJ1-4,NA,CASSEGGYGTENEKLFF,TGTGCCAGCAGTGAAGGGGGTTACGGGACAGAGAATGAAAAACTGTTTTTT
TRBD2,TRBV29-1,TRBJ2-1,NA,CSVSAGLAGVSGQFF,TGCAGCGTCAGCGCGGGACTAGCGGGAGTTAGTGGGCAGTTCTTC
NA,TRBV6-2/TRBV6-3,TRBJ2-2,NA,CASSYWGADTGELFF,TGTGCCAGCAGTTACTGGGGGGCAGACACCGGGGAGCTGTTTTTT
TRBD2,TRBV12-3/TRBV12-4,TRBJ2-5,once,CASNQGTSGGTEDQETQYF,TGTGCCAGCAATCAAGGGACTAGCGGGGGAACCGAAGACCAAGAGACCCAGTACTTC
TRBD2,TRBV5-1,TRBJ2-3,NA,CASSLEGLAGRRDTQYF,TGCGCCAGCAGCTTGGAGGGACTAGCGGGACGGCGCGATACGCAGTATTTT
TRBD2,TRBV20-1,TRBJ2-3,NA,CSARAGSGSSRDTQYF,TGCAGTGCTAGAGCGGGTAGCGGGAGTTCTAGAGATACGCAGTATTTT
TRBD1,TRBV6-6,TRBJ1-2,NA,CASSSLDRGNCGYTF,TGTGCCAGCAGTTCGTTGGACAGGGGGAACTGTGGCTACACCTTC
NA,TRBV28,TRBJ2-3,NA,CASAPGLAAGWDTQYF,TGTGCCAGCGCCCCAGGGCTAGCCGCCGGTTGGGATACGCAGTATTTT
NA,TRBV7-9,TRBJ2-1,many,CASSFSYNEQFF,TGTGCCAGCAGCTTCTCCTACAATGAGCAGTTCTTC
TRBD1,TRBV10-3,TRBJ1-6,NA,CAISPGTESSPLHF,TGTGCCATCAGTCCCGGGACAGAGAGTTCACCCCTCCACTTT
TRBD1,TRBV5-1,TRBJ1-4,NA,CASGLEQGFGEKLFF,TGCGCCAGCGGCTTGGAACAGGGGTTTGGTGAAAAACTGTTTTTT
NA,TRBV30,TRBJ2-7,NA,CAWRPGPQEEQYF,TGTGCCTGGAGACCGGGACCGCAAGAGGAGCAGTACTTC
NA,TRBV18,TRBJ2-3,few,CASSPFSGSSTDTQYF,TGTGCCAGCTCACCATTCAGCGGGTCTAGCACAGATACGCAGTATTTT
TRBD2,TRBV24-1,TRBJ2-1,few,CATTSGLADYNEQFF,TGTGCCACCACCTCCGGACTAGCGGACTACAATGAGCAGTTCTTC
TRBD2,TRBV3-1,TRBJ2-5,few,CASTGRTSGGIETQYF,TGTGCCAGTACCGGACGGACTAGCGGGGGTATAGAGACCCAGTACTTC
NA,TRBV3-1,TRBJ1-2,NA,CASSQDFGRLYGYTF,TGTGCCAGCAGCCAAGATTTCGGAAGACTATATGGCTACACCTTC
NA,TRBV20-1,TRBJ2-2,NA,CSARGPGELFF,TGCAGTGCTAGAGGGCCCGGGGAGCTGTTTTTT
NA,TRBV4-1,TRBJ1-2,few,CASSPIGWGRTYGYTF,TGCGCCAGCAGCCCCATCGGGTGGGGGCGGACCTATGGCTACACCTTC
NA,TRBV5-4,TRBJ2-1,NA,CASSSIRALQDEQFF,TGTGCCAGCAGTTCAATAAGGGCCCTCCAGGATGAGCAGTTCTTC
TRBD2,TRBV9,TRBJ2-3,NA,CASSVDPAGGPDTQYF,TGTGCCAGCAGCGTAGATCCTGCGGGGGGGCCAGATACGCAGTATTTT
NA,TRBV7-3,TRBJ1-1,NA,CASSLTPGKGMNTEAFF,TGTGCCAGCAGCTTAACTCCAGGTAAAGGAATGAACACTGAAGCTTTCTTT
TRBD1,TRBV6-1,TRBJ2-5,few,CASSPYGGTGGETQYF,TGTGCCAGCAGTCCTTACGGCGGGACAGGGGGTGAGACCCAGTACTTC
NA,TRBV12-3/TRBV12-4,TRBJ1-4,few,CASRPPGTKKLFF,TGTGCCAGCAGACCTCCGGGGACAAAAAAACTGTTTTTT
NA,TRBV7-9,TRBJ2-7,NA,CASSFQLETEGYEQYF,TGTGCCAGCAGCTTTCAGCTCGAGACTGAGGGCTACGAGCAGTACTTC
NA,TRBV7-9,TRBJ1-2,few,CASSLSAGGTDGYTF,TGTGCCAGCAGCTTATCCGCCGGGGGAACGGATGGCTACACCTTC
NA,TRBV12-3/TRBV12-4,TRBJ2-1,NA,CASSLGQEQFF,TGTGCCAGCAGTTTGGGTCAAGAGCAGTTCTTC
NA,TRBV10-3,TRBJ2-5,few,CAISEPTDSLQETQYF,TGTGCCATCAGTGAGCCCACGGACAGTCTCCAAGAGACCCAGTACTTC
NA,TRBV6-5,TRBJ2-7,NA,CASSYGSTGEQYF,TGTGCCAGCAGTTACGGGTCAACCGGCGAGCAGTACTTC
NA,TRBV28,TRBJ2-7,NA,CASSLSRKGEQYF,TGTGCCAGCAGTTTATCTCGGAAAGGCGAGCAGTACTTC
TRBD2,TRBV15,TRBJ2-4,NA,CATSRRSGLVQYF,TGTGCCACCAGCAGGCGATCGGGACTAGTTCAGTACTTC
TRBD2,TRBV7-2,TRBJ2-3,many,CASSSGTSGFTDTQYF,TGTGCCAGCAGCTCAGGGACTAGCGGGTTCACAGATACGCAGTATTTT
NA,TRBV2,TRBJ2-3,NA,CASSEDSGDTQYF,TGTGCCAGCAGTGAGGATAGCGGCGATACGCAGTATTTT
TRBD1,TRBV7-9,TRBJ2-7,NA,CASSWDKGAYEQYF,TGTGCCAGCAGCTGGGACAAGGGGGCGTACGAGCAGTACTTC
TRBD2,TRBV7-9,TRBJ2-7,NA,CASSLAGGYELYF,TGTGCCAGCAGCTTAGCGGGAGGGTACGAGCTGTACTTC
NA,TRBV18,TRBJ2-3,NA,CASSPAWRDTDTQYF,TGTGCCAGCTCACCTGCATGGCGGGACACAGATACGCAGTATTTT
TRBD2,TRBV7-8,TRBJ2-5,NA,CASSLGVAGEQETQYF,TGTGCCAGCAGCTTAGGAGTAGCGGGGGAACAAGAGACCCAGTACTTC
TRBD1,TRBV3-1,TRBJ2-5,NA,CASSHETGVTETQYF,TGTGCCAGCAGCCACGAGACAGGGGTAACAGAGACCCAGTACTTC
TRBD1,TRBV6-6,TRBJ2-5,few,CASSYFDRDQETQYF,TGTGCCAGCAGTTACTTCGACAGGGACCAAGAGACCCAGTACTTC
TRBD2,TRBV2,TRBJ2-1,NA,CASRGAAITSGKWDEQFF,TGTGCCAGCAGGGGTGCGGCAATTACTAGCGGGAAATGGGATGAGCAGTTCTTC
TRBD2,TRBV29-1,TRBJ2-1,NA,CSVEVAKVSGVSSYNEQFF,TGCAGCGTTGAAGTAGCGAAGGTTAGCGGGGTTTCCTCCTACAATGAGCAGTTCTTC
TRBD1,TRBV28,TRBJ1-1,NA,CASGRLSGGTEAFF,TGTGCCAGCGGGCGTCTGTCAGGGGGCACTGAAGCTTTCTTT
TRBD2,TRBV14,TRBJ2-1,once,CASSHPLAGDHEQFF,TGTGCCAGCAGCCACCCACTAGCGGGGGACCATGAGCAGTTCTTC
NA,TRBV7-3,TRBJ2-3,NA,CASRAEGGGPGDTQYF,TGTGCCAGCAGGGCCGAGGGGGGGGGCCCAGGAGATACGCAGTATTTT
TRBD1,TRBV6-6,TRBJ1-2,few,CASSRDSPYGYTF,TGTGCCAGCAGCCGGGACAGCCCCTATGGCTACACCTTC
NA,TRBV13,TRBJ2-7,NA,CASSLGKGTRPAGAKYF,TGTGCCAGCAGCTTAGGCAAAGGGACTCGACCTGCGGGGGCCAAGTACTTC
NA,TRBV11-2,TRBJ1-6,NA,CASSLDRGKSPLHF,TGTGCCAGCAGCTTAGATCGAGGGAAATCACCCCTCCACTTT
NA,TRBV5-6,TRBJ2-5,NA,CASSPQRKSLETQYF,TGTGCCAGCAGCCCCCAAAGGAAGAGCCTAGAGACCCAGTACTTC
NA,TRBV10-2,TRBJ2-3,NA,CASSKGSDTQYF,TGCGCCAGCAGCAAGGGGTCAGATACGCAGTATTTT
NA,TRBV20-1,TRBJ2-6,NA,CSATPGSSGANVLTF,TGCAGTGCTACGCCGGGGAGCTCTGGGGCCAACGTCCTGACTTTC